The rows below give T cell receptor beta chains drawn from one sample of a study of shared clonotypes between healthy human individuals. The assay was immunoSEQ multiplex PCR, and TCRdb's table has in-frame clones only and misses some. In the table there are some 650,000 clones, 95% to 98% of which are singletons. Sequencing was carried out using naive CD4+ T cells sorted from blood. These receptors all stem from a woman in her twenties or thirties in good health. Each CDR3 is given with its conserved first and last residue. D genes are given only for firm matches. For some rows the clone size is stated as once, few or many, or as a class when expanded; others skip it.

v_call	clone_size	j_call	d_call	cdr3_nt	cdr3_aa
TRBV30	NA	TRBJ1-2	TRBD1	TGTGCCTGGAGCATTCCGGGACAGGGAATCGATGGCTACACCTTC	CAWSIPGQGIDGYTF
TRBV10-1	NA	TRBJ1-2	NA	TGCGCCAGCAGTGTTGAACCCGGGAGCAGCTATGGCTACACCTTC	CASSVEPGSSYGYTF
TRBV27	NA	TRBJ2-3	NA	TGTGCCAGCACCCGAACCGGGACAACCACAGATACGCAGTATTTT	CASTRTGTTTDTQYF
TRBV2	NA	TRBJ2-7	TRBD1	TGTGCCAGCTCCGGGACAGTCTACGAGCAGTACTTC	CASSGTVYEQYF
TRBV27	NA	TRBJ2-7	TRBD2	TGTGCCAGCAGGCAAGTGGGACTAGCGGCCTCCTACGAGCAGTACTTC	CASRQVGLAASYEQYF
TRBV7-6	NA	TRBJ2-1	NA	TGTGCCAGCAGCCGACGGACCATATGGGGCTACAATGAGCAGTTCTTC	CASSRRTIWGYNEQFF
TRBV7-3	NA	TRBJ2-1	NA	TGTGCCAGCAGCTTAAGGTTTTCCCGGATGGGGTCCTACAATGAGCAGTTCTTC	CASSLRFSRMGSYNEQFF
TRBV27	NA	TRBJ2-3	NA	TGTGCCAGCAGTCCATGGACCAGCACAGATACGCAGTATTTT	CASSPWTSTDTQYF
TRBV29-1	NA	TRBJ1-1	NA	TGCAGCGTGGGGCGGGGCATGAACACTGAAGCTTTCTTT	CSVGRGMNTEAFF
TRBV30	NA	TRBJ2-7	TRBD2	TGTGCCTGGAGTGCCGGGACTAGCAACTCCTACGAGCAGTACTTC	CAWSAGTSNSYEQYF
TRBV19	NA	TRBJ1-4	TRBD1	TGTGCCAGTAGTATGACAGGGGGAGAAAAACTGTTTTTT	CASSMTGGEKLFF
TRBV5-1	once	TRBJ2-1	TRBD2	TGCGCCAGCAGCTCAGGACTAGCGGGAGTTGATGAGCAGTTCTTC	CASSSGLAGVDEQFF
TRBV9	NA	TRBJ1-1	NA	TGTGCCAGCAGCCGCCAGACAGCTCAAAACACTGAAGCTTTCTTT	CASSRQTAQNTEAFF
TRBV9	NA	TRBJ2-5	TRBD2	TGTGCCAGCAGCCGGGAACTAGCGGGAGGAGGAGAGACCCAGTACTTC	CASSRELAGGGETQYF
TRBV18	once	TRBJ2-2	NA	TGTGCCAGCTCACCAGGCGGGGAGCTGTTTTTT	CASSPGGELFF
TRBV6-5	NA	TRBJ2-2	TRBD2	TGTGCCAGCAGTTCCTGGGGACTAGCGCAGACCGGGGAGCTGTTTTTT	CASSSWGLAQTGELFF
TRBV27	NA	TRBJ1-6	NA	TGTGCCAGCAGTCCGGAGAGGGGTCGCTCACCCCTCCACTTT	CASSPERGRSPLHF
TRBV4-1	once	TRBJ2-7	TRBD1	TGCGCCAGCAGCCAACCGGGACAGCCCCCCTACGAGCAGTACTTC	CASSQPGQPPYEQYF
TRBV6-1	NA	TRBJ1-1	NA	TGTGCCAGCAGTGGTCAGATGAACACTGAAGCTTTCTTT	CASSGQMNTEAFF
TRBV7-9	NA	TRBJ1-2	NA	TGTGCCAGCAGCTTAGTTCAGGCTCCGGGGTCCTACTATGGCTACACCTTC	CASSLVQAPGSYYGYTF
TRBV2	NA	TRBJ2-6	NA	TGTGCCAGCAGTGGGGGCCATCTAAATCGCGTTTCTGGGGCCAACGTCCTGACTTTC	CASSGGHLNRVSGANVLTF
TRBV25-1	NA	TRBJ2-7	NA	TGTGCCAGCAGTGGAGTCTCCTACGAGCAGTACTTC	CASSGVSYEQYF
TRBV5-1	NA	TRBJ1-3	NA	TGCGCCAGCAGCTTAGAATTCTCTGGAAACACCATATATTTT	CASSLEFSGNTIYF
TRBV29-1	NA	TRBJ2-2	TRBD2	TGCAGCGCAACCGGGACTAGCAACACCGGGGAGCTGTTTTTT	CSATGTSNTGELFF
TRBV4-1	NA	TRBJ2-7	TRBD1	TGCGCCAGCAGCCAGGGACAGGGGGCCCCTACGGAGCAGTACTTC	CASSQGQGAPTEQYF
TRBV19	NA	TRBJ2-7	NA	TGTGCCAGTAGTTCCCAGACAGACTCCTACGAGCAGTACTTC	CASSSQTDSYEQYF